These 23 T cell receptor beta chains were sequenced from one sample in a study of blood T cells in healthy people across ages. A sample-barcoded 5' primer and a J-beta primer mix were used in a second PCR of roughly 7 to 11 cycles. TCRdb called the 5' RACE reads again in MiXCR, with one record for every CDR3 protein. The table has 910,000 or so distinct CDR3 sequences, roughly 51% seen once. Sequencing input: blood. Receptor source: an older woman in good health.

The chain couples TRBV6-5 to TRBJ2-1; D may be TRBD2 (6 bases). Trimming shortened V by 6 bases and J by 7 bases, and 19 bases separated the two germline ends. This CDR3 has 15 residues. Germline V gene sequence: CDR1 MNHEY, CDR2 SVGAGI. The CDR3, as DNA: TGTGCCAGCAGCCGCGGACGGGACTTGTTGAATGAGCAGTTCTTC. Protein sequence: CASSRGRDLLNEQFF.

This clonotype was seen more than once but under ten times. This sequence joins TRBV28 and TRBJ2-5; no definite D call. The germline CDR1 and CDR2 sequences are MDHEN and SYDVKM. V lost 5 bases and J lost 2, with 15 bases in between. This CDR3 has 15 amino acids. The CDR3 reads CASSGWLGRQETQYF. The CDR3, as DNA: TGTGCCAGCAGTGGGTGGTTGGGCAGGCAAGAGACCCAGTACTTC.

This clonotype was seen more than once but under ten times. The CDR3 DNA sequence: TGTGCCAGCAGTTTAAGTGGGGGCGCAGATACGCAGTATTTT. It encodes CASSLSGGADTQYF. J is TRBJ2-3 and V is TRBV12-3 or TRBV12-4; tentatively, D is TRBD1 (6 bases). The CDR3 loop spans 14 amino acids. V lost 2 bases and J lost 4, with 10 bases in between.

The chain employs TRBV10-3 and TRBJ1-1, with no clear D. Trimming shortened V by 2 bases and J by 4 bases, and 14 bases separated the two germline ends. Germline-derived CDR1 and CDR2 are ENHRY and SYGVKD. The CDR3 is made up of 15 amino acids. CDR3 region: CAISEEAQLGTEAFF. CDR3 coding DNA: TGTGCCATCAGTGAGGAGGCGCAATTGGGCACTGAAGCTTTCTTT.

For the CDR3, the DNA is TGTGCCATCAGTGGAGGGAGACAGGGTGGTGAAGCTTTCTTT. Protein: CAISGGRQGGEAFF. The V call is TRBV10-3, the J call TRBJ1-1; TRBD1 agrees at 7 bases. This CDR3 is 14 amino acids long. CDR1 is ENHRY and CDR2 is SYGVKD in the germline V gene. The ends lost 4 bases at V and 7 bases at J; junction bases unmatched: 9.

This chain connects TRBV7-2 to TRBJ2-7; 7 positions match TRBD1. Germline V gene sequence: CDR1 SGHTA, CDR2 FQGNSA. This CDR3 is built from 15 residues. With 3 bases clipped from V and 3 bases from J, the junction kept 8 bases outside the gene matches. The CDR3 spells CASSFPGDSGYEQYF. The CDR3 region has the DNA TGTGCCAGCAGCTTCCCAGGGGACAGCGGCTACGAGCAGTACTTC.

In this sample, this clonotype turned up a few times. This sequence joins TRBV7-9 and TRBJ2-5, with TRBD2 matching 16 bases. The CDR3 loop spans 18 amino acids. Per the germline V gene, CDR1 is SEHNR and CDR2 is FQNEAQ (reference sequence). Trimming removed 3 bases from V and 4 bases from J; junction bases left unmatched: 8. The DNA for the CDR3 is TGTGCCAGCAGCTTGGGACTAGCGGGAGGGCCTCCAACAGAGACCCAGTACTTC. It encodes CASSLGLAGGPPTETQYF.

V gene TRBV7-9 combines with J gene TRBJ2-7; the D call may be TRBD1 or TRBD2 (6 bases each). CDR3 size: 12 residues. In germline, CDR1 is SEHNR, CDR2 FQNEAQ (reference sequence). The V gene lost 5 bases and the J gene lost 4 bases, with 9 bases spanning the gap. As DNA, the CDR3 is TGTGCCAGCAGCGGGGGGCCATACGAGCAGTACTTC. This sequence encodes CASSGGPYEQYF. The complete variable domain, with remaining parts taken from reference TRBV7-9 and TRBJ2-7, reads DTGVSQNPRHKITKRGQNVTFRCDPISEHNRLYWYRQTLGQGPEFLTYFQNEAQLEKSRLLSDRFSAERPKGSFSTLEIQRTEQGDSAMYLCASSGGPYEQYFGPGTRLTVT.

The chain employs TRBV12-3 or TRBV12-4 and TRBJ1-2; the D is unclear. The V gene lost 0 bases and the J gene lost 4 bases, with 12 bases spanning the gap. CDR3 size: 15 residues. The CDR3 region is CASSLASWVAYGYTF. CDR3 DNA sequence: TGTGCCAGCAGTTTAGCTAGCTGGGTCGCCTATGGCTACACCTTC.

The V gene is TRBV4-3, the J gene TRBJ2-5; TRBD1 matches 10 bases. Per the germline V gene, CDR1 is LGHNA and CDR2 is YSLEER. The CDR3 runs to 15 residues. J was trimmed by 1 base and V by 4 bases; bases with no gene match: 3. CDR3: CASSPGQGPQETQYF. CDR3 sequence (DNA): TGCGCCAGCAGCCCGGGACAGGGGCCCCAAGAGACCCAGTACTTC.

This clonotype was seen only a few times. The chain uses TRBV4-1 and TRBJ2-7; the D gene could be TRBD1 or TRBD2 (5 bases each). CDR3 length: 13 amino acids. Looked up from germline, CDR1 is MGHRA and CDR2 is YSYEKL. V lost 6 bases to trimming and J lost 3 bases, with 12 bases between them. CDR3 loop: CASRGVGDYEQYF. The CDR3 bases are TGCGCCAGCAGGGGGGTTGGAGACTACGAGCAGTACTTC.

The chain links TRBV24-1 to TRBJ2-1; possibly TRBD1 for D (6 bases). The CDR3 length is 13 residues. The germline gives CDR1 KGHDR, CDR2 SFDVKD. V was pared by 5 bases and J by 4 bases, with 8 bases between. The CDR3 loop is CATSADRYNEQFF. CDR3 DNA sequence: TGTGCCACCAGTGCGGACAGATACAATGAGCAGTTCTTC.

This clonotype was counted between two and nine times. The rearrangement uses TRBV7-3 and TRBJ2-1; no definite D call. Germline V gene data show CDR1 as SGHTA and CDR2 as FQGTGA. Trimming took 0 bases from V and 9 from J, leaving 12 bases between them. This CDR3 contains 14 residues. Here the CDR3 DNA reads TGTGCCAGCAGCTTAACGTCAGCTATGGGTGAGCAGTTCTTC. Its translation: CASSLTSAMGEQFF.

CDR3 sequence (DNA): TGTGCCAGCAGTCCGGTCTTGGGGGGGACTACTGAAGCTTTCTTT. Translating it yields CASSPVLGGTTEAFF. J is TRBJ1-1 and V is TRBV12-3 or TRBV12-4, with D possibly being TRBD1 (5 bases). There are 15 residues in the CDR3. V lost 5 bases and J lost 5, with 18 bases in between.

The rearrangement joins TRBV6-2 or TRBV6-3 to TRBJ2-1; 12 nucleotides agree with TRBD2. Trimming took 6 bases from V and 4 from J; bases not matched to a gene: 7. The CDR3 covers 16 residues. The germline CDR1 and CDR2 sequences are MNHEY and SVGEGT. CDR3 sequence: CASSGLAGSPYNEQFF. Written as DNA, the CDR3 is TGTGCCAGCAGCGGACTAGCGGGGAGTCCTTACAATGAGCAGTTCTTC.

The gene calls are TRBV7-9 and TRBJ2-1; TRBD2 matches at 10 bases. In germline, CDR1 is SEHNR, CDR2 FQNEAQ (reference sequence). The CDR3 has 17 amino acids. The V and J ends lost 0 bases and 2 bases, in that order; junction bases with no gene match: 4. CDR3 region: CASSLAGTSETYNEQFF. The DNA of the CDR3 is TGTGCCAGCAGCTTAGCCGGGACTAGCGAAACCTACAATGAGCAGTTCTTC. The full variable domain, its missing parts supplied by reference TRBV7-9 and TRBJ2-1, is DTGVSQNPRHKITKRGQNVTFRCDPISEHNRLYWYRQTLGQGPEFLTYFQNEAQLEKSRLLSDRFSAERPKGSFSTLEIQRTEQGDSAMYLCASSLAGTSETYNEQFFGPGTRLTVL.

The V and J genes are TRBV9 and TRBJ2-1; unclear D gene. Germline CDR1 and CDR2: SGDLS and YYNGEE. The CDR3 has 14 residues. Trimming left V 5 bases short and J 6 bases short, with 15 bases between. The DNA for the CDR3 is TGTGCCAGCAGACACCCAAATTCTCCCAATGAGCAGTTCTTC. Translated, it gives CASRHPNSPNEQFF.

The gene calls are TRBV6-6 and TRBJ2-3, with D maybe TRBD2 (7 bases). Trimming shortened V by 7 bases and J by 0 bases, and 14 bases separated the two germline ends. This CDR3 has 15 residues. The germline gives CDR1 MNHNY, CDR2 SVGAGI (reference sequence). The chain's CDR3 is CASTAGHISTDTQYF. The CDR3 coding sequence is TGTGCCAGCACAGCGGGACACATTAGCACAGATACGCAGTATTTT.

The chain has TRBV6-6 and TRBJ2-5; unclear D gene. The J call may be wrong; the DNA end is better matched by TRBJ2-7. CDR3 length: 15 amino acids. The V gene's germline CDR1 is MNHNY and CDR2 SVGAGI (reference sequence). CDR3 sequence: CASSYSRLGVSEQYF. For the CDR3, the DNA is TGTGCCAGCAGTTACTCTAGGCTAGGTGTGTCCGAGCAGTACTTC.

V and J are TRBV12-3 or TRBV12-4 and TRBJ2-2; D gene ambiguous. This CDR3 is 14 amino acids long. V was trimmed by 1 base and J by 4 bases, leaving 7 bases between them. CDR3 amino acids: CASSLGRVTGELFF. DNA of the CDR3: TGTGCCAGCAGTTTAGGTCGCGTCACCGGGGAGCTGTTTTTT.

The chain links TRBV5-1 to TRBJ2-1; 10 bases match TRBD2. V was pared by 1 base and J by 4 bases, with 5 bases of the junction left unmatched. This CDR3 spans 16 amino acids. The V gene's germline CDR1 is SGHRS and CDR2 YFSETQ. The CDR3 nucleotides read TGCGCCAGCAGCTTGTATGCACTAGCGGGGTACAATGAGCAGTTCTTC. This encodes CASSLYALAGYNEQFF. Based on the CDR3 plus reference TRBV5-1 and TRBJ2-1, the full variable domain is KAGVTQTPRYLIKTRGQQVTLSCSPISGHRSVSWYQQTPGQGLQFLFEYFSETQRNKGNFPGRFSGRQFSNSRSEMNVSTLELGDSALYLCASSLYALAGYNEQFFGPGTRLTVL.

This clonotype was seen a few times. The gene calls are TRBV20-1 and TRBJ2-3; 12 nucleotides match TRBD2. Germline V gives CDR1 DFQATT, CDR2 SNEGSKA (reference sequence). Unmatched junction bases numbered 3, after V lost 3 bases and J lost 2 bases. The CDR3 totals 15 residues. In DNA, the CDR3 is TGCAGTGCTAGCGGACTAGCGGGGCACACAGATACGCAGTATTTT. It yields the protein CSASGLAGHTDTQYF.

The J gene is TRBJ1-2, the V gene TRBV28; 8 bases agree with TRBD1. The CDR3 has 12 residues. J lost 7 bases, V lost 9 bases, and 7 bases had no gene match. Germline V gene lookup returns CDR1 MDHEN and CDR2 SYDVKM. CDR3 nucleotides: TGTGCCAGATCGGACAGGGAAAGTGGCTACACCTTC. It translates to CARSDRESGYTF.